Presented here are 10 T cell receptor beta chains from one specimen sequenced in a study of blood T cell repertoires in COVID-19. Only in-frame clones appear in the TCRdb table, and some are missing; sequencing was by immunoSEQ multiplex PCR. The sample includes some 210,000 clones, roughly four fifths of them seen just once. The sequencing sample was made of PBMCs or T cells enriched from blood (not recorded which). These receptors were taken from a man in his forties or fifties who had recovered from COVID-19.

The CDR3 spells CASSSAINYGYTF. The CDR3 nucleotides are TGTGCCAGCAGCTCCGCGATTAACTATGGCTACACCTTC. The rearrangement uses TRBV5-8 and TRBJ1-2; no clear D gene. This CDR3 has 13 residues. V lost 3 bases and J lost 1, with 7 bases in between. Germline V gene lookup returns CDR1 SGHTS and CDR2 YDEGEE.

This clone appeared a few times. The V gene is TRBV7-6, the J gene TRBJ2-7; D uncertain. The CDR3 has 13 residues. V lost 0 bases to trimming and J lost 2 bases, with 5 bases between them. Germline assignment: CDR1 SGHVS and CDR2 FNYEAQ. The CDR3 is CASSLASAYEQYF. The CDR3 DNA sequence: TGTGCCAGCAGCTTAGCGTCCGCCTACGAGCAGTACTTC.

The chain uses TRBV10-2 and TRBJ2-1; 8 positions agree with TRBD2. Germline CDR1 reads WSHSY; CDR2 reads SAAADI. Trimming at V came to 7 bases and at J to 0 bases, leaving 14 bases not matched to a gene. There are 18 residues in the CDR3. CDR3 loop: CASIQGKSGRSSYNEQFF. The CDR3 bases are TGCGCCAGCATTCAGGGAAAGAGCGGGAGAAGCTCCTACAATGAGCAGTTCTTC.

This clone occurred once. The chain links TRBV19 to TRBJ1-1; D possibly corresponds to TRBD1 (6 bases). This CDR3 is built from 15 residues. The germline V and J ends were trimmed by 7 bases and 6 bases, with 21 bases remaining between them. Germline CDR1 is LNHDA and CDR2 is SQIVND (reference sequence). CDR3 sequence: CASKKWRGREAEAFF. Here the CDR3 DNA reads TGTGCCAGTAAAAAATGGCGGGGGCGCGAGGCTGAAGCTTTCTTT. The whole variable domain, remainder taken from reference TRBV19 and TRBJ1-1, is DGGITQSPKYLFRKEGQNVTLSCEQNLNHDAMYWYRQDPGQGLRLIYYSQIVNDFQKGDIAEGYSVSREKKESFPLTVTSAQKNPTAFYLCASKKWRGREAEAFFGQGTRLTVV.

The chain recombines TRBV6-5 with TRBJ2-1, with 7 bases fitting TRBD2. The germline V gene has CDR1 MNHEY and CDR2 SVGAGI. The CDR3 is 13 amino acids. V trimming: 3 bases; J trimming: 10 bases; junction bases outside the gene matches: 6. The CDR3 nucleotides are TGTGCCAGCAGTTATGGCGGAGCGGGGGAGCAGTTCTTC. Its translation: CASSYGGAGEQFF.

The rearrangement joins TRBV11-2 to TRBJ1-6; no clear D gene. V was shortened by 1 base and J by 9 bases, with 7 bases between the two germline ends. The germline gives CDR1 SGHAT, CDR2 FQNNGV. The length of the CDR3 is 13 residues. CDR3 region: CASSLGESSPLHF. The DNA for the CDR3 is TGTGCCAGCAGCTTAGGGGAGAGTTCACCCCTCCACTTT.

This clone occurred a few times. The chain combines TRBV6-1 with TRBJ1-2; no clear D. This CDR3 spans 16 amino acids. CDR1 and CDR2 from the germline V gene are MNHNS and SASEGT. V was shortened by 2 bases and J by 6 bases, with 19 bases between the two germline ends. CDR3 bases: TGTGCCAGCAGTGAAAACAAGAGGAGGGTTCTCCATGGCTACACCTTC. It encodes CASSENKRRVLHGYTF.

This clone is a singleton in its sample. The CDR3: CASSHLAGGNEQYF. Written as DNA, the CDR3 is TGTGCCAGCAGTCACCTGGCGGGAGGGAACGAGCAGTACTTC. The V and J genes are TRBV3-1 (or the pseudogene TRBV3-2) and TRBJ2-7; 9 bases are a match to TRBD2. Germline-derived CDR1 and CDR2 are LGHDT and YNNKEL (reference sequence). This CDR3 has 14 residues. V lost 6 bases, J lost 5 bases, and 8 bases stayed unmatched.

This sequence joins TRBV19 and TRBJ1-5; D is undetermined. CDR1 LNHDA and CDR2 SQIVND come from the germline V gene (reference sequence). CDR3 length: 12 amino acids. The ends were cut back, 8 bases at V and 7 bases at J, with 12 bases in the middle. As DNA, the CDR3 is TGTGCCAGTTCGACGGAGGAGCAGCCCCAGCATTTT. Amino acids: CASSTEEQPQHF.

The chain couples TRBV19 to TRBJ2-1, with D maybe TRBD1 (6 bases). CDR3 length: 13 amino acids. Germline V CDR1 and CDR2: LNHDA, SQIVND (reference sequence). V was pared by 3 bases and J by 6 bases, with 9 bases between. Here the CDR3 reads CASSMGAANEQFF. CDR3 DNA: TGTGCCAGTAGTATGGGGGCTGCCAATGAGCAGTTCTTC.